Below are 3 T cell receptor beta chains sequenced from a single sample in a study of PD-1 blockade in classical Hodgkin lymphoma. All patients experienced relapse after autologous stem cell transplantation, and brentuximab vedotin exposure was variable. Repertoires were generated with immunoSEQ multiplex PCR, while TCRdb's copy carries only in-frame clones and drops some. The sample has about 22,000 clones, 80% seen once. Specimen: peripheral blood mononuclear cells (PBMCs), collected before the second cycle of nivolumab. The receptor source for this set is a human donor with classical Hodgkin lymphoma.

This clone appeared a few times. V is TRBV28 and J is TRBJ2-7; no definite D call. V was clipped by 5 bases and J by 3 bases, with 5 bases between them. CDR1 and CDR2 from the germline V gene are MDHEN and SYDVKM. This CDR3 is 11 amino acids long. The CDR3 sequence is CASSPHYEQYF. The DNA for the CDR3 is TGTGCCAGCAGTCCCCACTACGAGCAGTACTTC.

The chain combines TRBV6-6 with TRBJ2-7; the D is unclear. The CDR3 runs 15 residues. Germline-derived CDR1 and CDR2 are MNHNY and SVGAGI (reference sequence). With 4 bases removed from V and 6 bases from J, the gap between germline ends came to 19 bases. The DNA of the CDR3 is TGTGCCAGCAGTTTGGGTTACCCCCCGTGGGGCGAGCAGTACTTC. Translation: CASSLGYPPWGEQYF.

This clone is a singleton in its sample. The V gene is TRBV18, the J gene TRBJ1-1; D not certain. Trimming left V 2 bases short and J 2 bases short, with 18 bases between. This CDR3 region has 17 residues. Germline values: CDR1 KGHSH, CDR2 LQKENI. This CDR3 reads CASSPGGTPVENTEAFF. The CDR3 region has the DNA TGTGCCAGCTCACCAGGCGGCACCCCAGTGGAAAACACTGAAGCTTTCTTT.